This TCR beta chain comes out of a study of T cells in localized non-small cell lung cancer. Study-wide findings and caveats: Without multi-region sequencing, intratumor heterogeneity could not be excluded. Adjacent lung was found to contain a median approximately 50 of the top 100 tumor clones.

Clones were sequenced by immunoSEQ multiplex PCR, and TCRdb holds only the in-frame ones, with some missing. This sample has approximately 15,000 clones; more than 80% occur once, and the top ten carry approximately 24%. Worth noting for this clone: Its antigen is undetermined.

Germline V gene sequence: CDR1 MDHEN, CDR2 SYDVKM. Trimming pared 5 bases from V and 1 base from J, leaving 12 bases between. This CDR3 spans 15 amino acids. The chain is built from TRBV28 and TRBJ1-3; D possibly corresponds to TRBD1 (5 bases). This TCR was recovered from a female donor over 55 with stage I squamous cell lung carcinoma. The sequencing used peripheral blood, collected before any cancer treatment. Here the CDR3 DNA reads TGTGCCAGCAGTCCCCTGCCAGGGTCTGGAAACACCATATATTTT. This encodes CASSPLPGSGNTIYF.